This T cell receptor (beta chain) was documented in a study of T cells after yellow fever vaccination. Trimming pared 3 bases from V and 4 bases from J, leaving 12 bases between. Per germline, CDR1 SEHNR and CDR2 FQNEAQ (reference sequence). The CDR3 runs to 14 residues. This clonotype was seen only a few times. What it recognizes is unknown. Study-wide points: When the response was secondary, it was weaker but reached its peak faster, day 5 versus 15. Shared CD4/CD8 clonotypes were a small share, likely from convergent recombination.

By 5'RACE template switching, TCR cDNA was produced, with a universal primer site and UMIs added in the process. TCRdb redid the calling of the 5' RACE reads with MiXCR, one entry per CDR3 protein. The sample carries under 550,000 distinct CDR3 sequences, 21% recorded once. The material sequenced was PBMCs, taken 21 days after the first yellow fever vaccination. V usage is TRBV7-9 and J usage is TRBJ1-1; D not certain. The source is a man younger than 30 who received the YFV17D yellow fever vaccine. This chain's CDR3 is CASSFSPRGTEAFF. CDR3 DNA: TGTGCCAGCAGCTTCTCCCCCCGGGGCACTGAAGCTTTCTTT.